This T cell receptor beta chain derives from a study of T cell repertoires in cytomegalovirus infection. Overall study context: A matching HLA type, together with CMV infection, was signaled by public TCR beta signatures. Study-level findings and limits: Individuals carrying CMV plus the relevant HLA were identified by cumulative frequency of public TCR beta families.

The germline V and J ends were trimmed by 5 bases and 7 bases, with 11 bases remaining between them. This CDR3 contains 12 residues. The V gene's germline CDR1 is MNHEY and CDR2 SMNVEV (reference sequence). TCRdb called the reads again in MiXCR, with one record for every CDR3 protein. Here the sample spans about 37,000 distinct CDR3 sequences, about 48% being singletons. Of note for this clonotype: Its antigen remains unknown.

This specimen consisted of CD8+ T cells from cultured PBMCs, obtained from culture after CMV antigen stimulation. This chain connects TRBV27 to TRBJ1-1; TRBD1 might be the D (6 bases). This TCR was sampled from a human donor in good health (CMV status not recorded). Some clones in this sample may be carry-over from other donors' samples. The CDR3 loop is CASSRGRGEAFF. DNA of the CDR3: TGTGCCAGCAGTCGCGGCAGGGGTGAAGCTTTCTTT.